The T cell receptor (beta chain) under discussion was sequenced for a study of T cell clusters in autoimmune cytopenias. Each sample's input was roughly 250 ng genomic DNA, roughly 40,000 genome equivalents. TRB was amplified by touch-down multiplex PCR, primer pools A and B combined. After re-calling the multiplex PCR reads, TCRdb lists one entry per CDR3 protein, DNA absent. The listing records 8,500 to 14,000 distinct CDR3 sequences. In germline, CDR1 is MNHEY, CDR2 SVGAGI. CDR3 length equals 13 residues. This same sample was also part of a study on T cell repertoires in aging, cancer and after chemotherapy. This second study notes: Clear clonal overlap appeared across healthy donor samples taken over several months to years. Age-matched healthy donors had significantly more diverse, less clonal blood TCR repertoires than untreated cancer patients.

This clonotype was obtained from a human donor in good health. Sequencing used peripheral blood. The genes are TRBV6-5 and TRBJ2-5; the TRBD1 assignment by TCRdb is unverifiable without DNA. The CDR3 loop reads CASSSRGAETQYF.